The next 25 T cell receptor beta chains were all read from a single sample in a study. Cells sorted as Tregs were CD4+, CD25+ and CD127-/low. TCRdb analysed the 5' RACE reads with MiXCR anew, one entry per CDR3 protein. The repertoire holds approximately 7,100 distinct CDR3 sequences, about three quarters seen once, with roughly 4.5% in the top ten. Sample: tumor-infiltrating Tregs sorted from the breast tumor. These receptor sequences come from a female donor with breast cancer.

Of note for this clonotype: One end of the junction does not line up with germline, which may come from a read error. The chain uses TRBV4-2 and TRBJ2-1; D uncertain. This CDR3 has 14 amino acids. Germline loops: CDR1 LGHNA, CDR2 YNFKEQ. CDR3 in DNA: TGCGCCAGCAGCCAAGATCGCTCGTACAATGAGCAGTTCTTC. Amino acids: CASSQDRSYNEQFF.

The V and J genes are TRBV5-1 and TRBJ2-5, with D unresolved. This CDR3 spans 14 amino acids. From germline, CDR1 is SGHRS and CDR2 YFSETQ. V lost 4 bases and J lost 0, with 10 bases in between. CDR3 DNA sequence: TGCGCCAGCAGCCTATCTACTAACCAAGAGACCCAGTACTTC. The encoded protein is CASSLSTNQETQYF.

V is TRBV30 and J is TRBJ2-7; 9 positions match TRBD2. This CDR3 comprises 16 residues. The germline V gene has CDR1 GTSNPN and CDR2 SVGIG (reference sequence). The J segment lost 2 bases and the V segment lost 0 bases, leaving 8 bases of the junction unmatched. CDR3 loop: CAWSVVAGATTYEQYF. The CDR3 nucleotides are TGTGCCTGGAGTGTGGTAGCGGGGGCCACTACCTACGAGCAGTACTTC.

The genes are TRBV4-2 and TRBJ2-3; 11 bases are a match to TRBD2. The J segment lost 4 bases and the V segment lost 2 bases, leaving 26 bases of the junction unmatched. Germline V gene lookup returns CDR1 LGHNA and CDR2 YNFKEQ. This CDR3 is built from 23 residues. The CDR3 loop reads CASSQQRILTRLAGRTNPDTQYF. CDR3 nucleotides: TGTGCCAGCAGCCAACAACGGATCTTGACACGACTAGCGGGACGTACTAATCCAGATACGCAGTATTTT.

V is TRBV5-1 and J is TRBJ2-1; 14 bases are a match to TRBD2. The V and J ends lost 4 bases and 8 bases, in that order; junction bases with no gene match: 11. The CDR3 spans 17 residues. Germline V gene sequence: CDR1 SGHRS, CDR2 YFSETQ. This CDR3 reads CASSPGTSGRVVHEQFF. The CDR3 DNA reads TGCGCCAGCAGCCCGGGGACTAGCGGGAGAGTAGTGCATGAGCAGTTCTTC.

The genes are TRBV7-3 and TRBJ2-3; D uncertain. V was shortened by 5 bases and J by 0 bases, with 12 bases between the two germline ends. The CDR3 loop spans 15 amino acids. The germline V gene encodes CDR1 SGHTA and CDR2 FQGTGA. CDR3 bases: TGTGCCAGCAGCCAAGCGAGTTCTAGCACAGATACGCAGTATTTT. Encoded protein: CASSQASSSTDTQYF.

To note about this clonotype: One junction end disagrees with the germline gene, perhaps due to a read error. The chain employs TRBV12-3 or TRBV12-4 and TRBJ2-2; 9 bases fit TRBD1. The length of the CDR3 is 14 residues. The CDR3 DNA sequence: TGTACCAGCAGTTCACAGGGGGCGATCGGGGAGCTGTTTTTT. Its translation: CTSSSQGAIGELFF.

The chain carries TRBV29-1 and TRBJ1-1; D unresolved. This CDR3 has 13 amino acids. CDR1 and CDR2 (germline): SQVTM, ANQGSEA. The CDR3 reads CSAGRGMNTEAFF. Written as DNA, the CDR3 is TGCAGTGCTGGGCGGGGAATGAACACTGAAGCTTTCTTT.

This clonotype showed up just a few times. The rearrangement links TRBV2 to TRBJ1-2, with TRBD1 matching over 8 bases. This CDR3 has 14 residues. V dropped 3 bases and J dropped 5; count of bases not matched to a gene: 5. CDR1 and CDR2 (germline): SNHLY, FYNNEI. This CDR3 is CASSEDRVDYGYTF. CDR3 nucleotide sequence: TGTGCCAGCAGTGAGGACAGGGTGGATTATGGCTACACCTTC.

A few counts support this clonotype. The chain employs TRBV20-1 and TRBJ1-1; D unclear. The CDR3 length is 13 residues. Between the trimmed V and J ends, which lost 3 bases and 5 bases, there was a span of 13 bases. Germline CDR1 reads DFQATT; CDR2 reads SNEGSKA (reference sequence). Here the CDR3 reads CSASVGSVTEAFF. Written as DNA, the CDR3 is TGCAGTGCTAGTGTGGGCTCGGTGACTGAAGCTTTCTTT.

The chain carries TRBV5-1 and TRBJ2-5; 12 bases are shared with TRBD2. There are 16 residues in the CDR3. Germline CDR1 reads SGHRS; CDR2 reads YFSETQ. V lost 0 bases and J lost 5; bases outside the gene matches: 5. Here the CDR3 DNA reads TGCGCCAGCAGCTTGGATTCTAGCGGGGGGGGCGAGACCCAGTACTTC. It yields the protein CASSLDSSGGGETQYF.

Comment on this clonotype: A read error may account for a junction end that differs from germline. The J gene is TRBJ2-3, the V gene TRBV4-2; D may be TRBD2 (6 bases). CDR1 and CDR2 from the germline V gene are LGHNA and YNFKEQ. The CDR3 has 15 amino acids. The CDR3 DNA reads as TGCGCCAGCAGCCAAGACGGGGGAGGCACAGATACGCAGTATTTT. Its protein is CASSQDGGGTDTQYF.

This clonotype has just a few counts. The chain links TRBV15 to TRBJ1-3; 8 positions match TRBD1. In germline, CDR1 is LNHNV, CDR2 YYDKDF (reference sequence). V shed 5 bases, J shed 2 bases, and the junction held 5 bases outside the gene matches. The CDR3 is 15 residues long. CDR3 sequence: CATSPRTGTGNTIYF. CDR3 bases: TGTGCCACCAGCCCCCGGACAGGGACTGGAAACACCATATATTTT.

Points on this clonotype: The junction shows a germline mismatch at one end, possibly a read error. CDR3 in amino acids: CASSLLKGTVYNEQSF. In DNA, the CDR3 is TGTGCCAGCAGCTTACTAAAGGGGACAGTCTACAATGAGCAGTCCTTC. The V call is TRBV7-2, the J call TRBJ2-1, with 7 bases fitting TRBD1. The CDR3 loop spans 16 amino acids. Germline CDR1 SGHTA, CDR2 FQGNSA. Full variable domain (missing parts from reference TRBV7-2 and TRBJ2-1): GAGVSQSPSNKVTEKGKDVELRCDPISGHTALYWYRQSLGQGLEFLIYFQGNSAPDKSGLPSDRFSAERTGGSVSTLTIQRTQQEDSAVYLCASSLLKGTVYNEQSFGPGTRLTVL.

This rearrangement joins TRBV5-1 to TRBJ2-5; D is perhaps TRBD1 (5 bases). V dropped 4 bases and J dropped 3 bases, with 13 bases sitting between them. CDR1 SGHRS and CDR2 YFSETQ come from the germline V gene. CDR3 length equals 14 residues. The CDR3 loop reads CASSPDSAKETQYF. The CDR3 DNA follows: TGCGCCAGCAGCCCCGACAGCGCCAAAGAGACCCAGTACTTC.

This clonotype showed up just a few times. The rearrangement joins TRBV30 to TRBJ2-2, with D possibly TRBD1 on 5 matching bases. V was pared by 6 bases and J by 6 bases, with 14 bases between. The CDR3 is 13 amino acids. Germline V CDR1 and CDR2: GTSNPN, SVGIG (reference sequence). CDR3 loop: CACSWGAPGELFF. CDR3 nucleotides: TGTGCCTGTTCCTGGGGCGCCCCCGGGGAGCTGTTTTTT.

A remark on this clonotype: Since no conserved phenylalanine or tryptophan closes the CDR3, a read error is the likely cause. This rearrangement joins TRBV4-2 to TRBJ2-2; D is undetermined. This CDR3 region has 15 residues. CDR1 LGHNA and CDR2 YNFKEQ come from the germline V gene. Trimming left V 4 bases short and J 0 bases short, with 9 bases between. Here the CDR3 DNA reads TGTGCCAGCAGCCGGACCGACGCGAACACCGGGGAGCTGTTTTCT. As protein: CASSRTDANTGELFS.

This clonotype was counted once. This chain links TRBV6-4 with TRBJ1-2; D is perhaps TRBD1 (5 bases). With 6 bases removed from V and 8 bases from J, the gap between germline ends came to 25 bases. This CDR3 contains 16 residues. Germline assignment: CDR1 MRHNA and CDR2 SNTAGT. The CDR3 loop reads CASSRIGAPGEVGYTF. CDR3 nucleotide sequence: TGTGCCAGCAGCAGGATAGGGGCGCCCGGGGAGGTGGGCTACACCTTC.

V gene TRBV20-1 combines with J gene TRBJ2-5; a possible D gene is TRBD2 (6 bases). Germline loops: CDR1 DFQATT, CDR2 SNEGSKA (reference sequence). Trimming removed 6 bases at V and 5 bases at J, with 16 bases between. This CDR3 spans 13 amino acids. In nucleotides, the CDR3 is TGCAGTGCCCTGGCAGCGGAGGGGGAGACCCAGTACTTC. This encodes CSALAAEGETQYF.

This chain joins TRBV20-1 and TRBJ1-6; D is perhaps TRBD1 (5 bases). Germline V gives CDR1 DFQATT, CDR2 SNEGSKA (reference sequence). The CDR3 has 15 amino acids. Trimming cost V 1 base and J 9 bases, with 16 bases left between them. CDR3 in amino acids: CSARVGDSGFSPLHF. The CDR3 bases are TGCAGTGCTAGAGTGGGGGACTCGGGATTTTCACCCCTCCACTTT.

This clonotype was counted only a few times. This sequence joins TRBV7-3 and TRBJ2-1; no definite D call. The CDR3 is 14 residues long. Trimming pared 4 bases from V and 9 bases from J, leaving 16 bases between. Germline V gene sequence: CDR1 SGHTA, CDR2 FQGTGA. DNA of the CDR3: TGTGCCAGCAGCTCTCGACCCATGGGCACTGAGCAGTTCTTC. It is translated as CASSSRPMGTEQFF.

As concerns this clonotype: In this CDR3 the conserved last residue, phenylalanine or tryptophan, is missing, so a read error is likely. The gene calls are TRBV29-1 and TRBJ1-1; TRBD1 matches 7 bases. With 4 bases clipped from V and 6 bases from J, the junction kept 5 bases outside the gene matches. Germline V gene sequence: CDR1 SQVTM, CDR2 ANQGSEA. The CDR3 totals 12 residues. Here the CDR3 reads CSVGQGFAEAFY. In DNA, the CDR3 is TGCAGCGTTGGACAGGGTTTCGCTGAAGCTTTCTAT.

V and J are TRBV9 and TRBJ1-5; the D gene is possibly TRBD1 (5 bases). The germline V gene has CDR1 SGDLS and CDR2 YYNGEE. This CDR3 has 15 amino acids. V was shortened by 0 bases and J by 1 base, with 8 bases between the two germline ends. CDR3 loop: CASSVGGDSNQPQHF. CDR3 sequence (DNA): TGTGCCAGCAGCGTAGGAGGGGACAGCAATCAGCCCCAGCATTTT.

This rearrangement joins TRBV5-1 to TRBJ2-1; 11 bases match TRBD2. The CDR3 consists of 16 residues. The J segment lost 5 bases and the V segment lost 0 bases, leaving 4 bases of the junction unmatched. Germline V gene data show CDR1 as SGHRS and CDR2 as YFSETQ. CDR3 sequence (DNA): TGCGCCAGCAGCTTGGTAGCGGGAGGGGGGAACAATGAGCAGTTCTTC. Translation: CASSLVAGGGNNEQFF. The full variable domain, with the rest looked up from reference TRBV5-1 and TRBJ2-1, is KAGVTQTPRYLIKTRGQQVTLSCSPISGHRSVSWYQQTPGQGLQFLFEYFSETQRNKGNFPGRFSGRQFSNSRSEMNVSTLELGDSALYLCASSLVAGGGNNEQFFGPGTRLTVL.

The chain has TRBV5-5 and TRBJ1-2, with 7 bases fitting TRBD1. The CDR3 spans 14 residues. Germline assignment: CDR1 SGHKS and CDR2 YYEKEE (reference sequence). Germline trimming cut 3 bases from V and 8 bases from J; bases unmatched to any gene: 10. The CDR3 coding sequence is TGTGCCAGCAGCTCCGGGACAGTCGCCGCCGGCTACACCTTC. This translates into CASSSGTVAAGYTF.